This T cell receptor (beta chain) was identified during a study of shared clonotypes between healthy human individuals. Study as a whole: Plates per donor: three CD4 naive, three CD4 memory, two CD8 naive, one CD8 memory. Points from the study as a whole: The small donor group covered limited genetic and exposure diversity.

This CDR3 contains 18 residues. The V segment lost 5 bases and the J segment 6 bases; nucleotides outside the gene matches: 16. In germline, CDR1 is MGHDK, CDR2 SYGVNS. For this clone: Its matching antigen is unknown.

Measured with immunoSEQ multiplex PCR; TCRdb has only the in-frame clones, and not every one. The table records 2 million to 2.5 million clones, approximately 94% of them present only once. The chain has TRBV25-1 and TRBJ2-2, with 9 nucleotides matching TRBD1. This TCR was recovered from a young man in good health. Material: naive CD4+ T cells sorted from blood. Noted subset: CD45RA+ positively selected. The CDR3 region has the DNA TGTGCCAGCAGTACCCCTACGGGACAGGGCTTTATGCCCGGGGAGCTGTTTTTT. Its protein product is CASSTPTGQGFMPGELFF.